Sequencing of this T cell receptor beta chain was carried out in a study of blood T cell repertoires in COVID-19. Turning to the study itself: The United States, Italy and Spain provided the acute and convalescent COVID-19 samples. In each case, the material was cDNA or gDNA derived from T cells, B-cell-depleted T cells, or PBMCs.

Measured with immunoSEQ multiplex PCR; TCRdb has only the in-frame clones, and not every one. This table holds some 39,000 clones, 76% found once. This CDR3 is 14 amino acids long. V gave up 2 bases and J gave up 3 bases, with 10 bases separating them. CDR1 is MNHEY and CDR2 is SVGEGT in the germline V gene. The rearrangement links TRBV6-2 or TRBV6-3 to TRBJ1-1; a possible D gene is TRBD1 (5 bases). The source is a man aged 80 or over with acute or convalescent COVID-19. The sample taken for sequencing was peripheral blood. The CDR3 coding sequence is TGTGCCAGCAGTTACGTTGGGGGGTACACTGAAGCTTTCTTT. Translation gives CASSYVGGYTEAFF.